These 32 T cell receptor beta chains were all obtained from the same sample, sequenced in a study of T cells expressing NK-cell markers. Reanalyzing the 5' RACE reads, TCRdb keeps one entry per CDR3 protein, without DNA. This listing includes about 150,000 distinct CDR3 sequences. Sequencing input: blood T cells: a sorted CD56 or NKG2C T cell subset, CD4+ or CD8+ T cells, or bulk PBMC T cells (not recorded which). The receptors come from a woman between 50 and 59 years old in good health.

The chain has TRBV25-1 and TRBJ2-7. The CDR3 is 11 residues long. From germline, CDR1 is MGHDK and CDR2 SYGVNS. The CDR3 spells CASSPRNEQYF.

This rearrangement joins TRBV4-1 to TRBJ2-1. Germline loops: CDR1 MGHRA, CDR2 YSYEKL. The CDR3 contains 12 residues. The CDR3 is CASSPLSNEQFF.

The chain employs TRBV7-9 and TRBJ2-2; TCRdb lists TRBD1, though no DNA is available to test this call. The germline CDR1 and CDR2 sequences are SEHNR and FQNEAQ (reference sequence). The CDR3 sequence is 14 residues long. The CDR3 spells CASSPQESDGELFF.

This chain uses TRBV5-1 with TRBJ2-1; TCRdb indicates TRBD1, and absent DNA this call remains unverified. In germline, CDR1 is SGHRS, CDR2 YFSETQ. The CDR3 covers 15 residues. CDR3 protein: CASSSWTLESNEQFF.

The chain employs TRBV4-1 and TRBJ2-5; lacking DNA, the TRBD1 call made by TCRdb goes unchecked. The CDR3 contains 16 residues. Per germline, CDR1 MGHRA and CDR2 YSYEKL. The CDR3 spells CASSQSPRAPQETQYF.

The rearrangement links TRBV12-3 or TRBV12-4 to TRBJ2-1; TCRdb reports TRBD1, a call that lacks DNA to check it against. CDR3 length: 16 residues. This CDR3 reads CASSSYLEGGYNEQFF.

This sequence joins TRBV13 and TRBJ2-3; TCRdb's D call of TRBD2 is untestable without DNA. CDR1 is PRHDT and CDR2 is FYEKMQ in the germline V gene (reference sequence). The CDR3 spans 20 residues. This CDR3 is CASSSIEYLAGGRYTDTQYF. The whole variable domain, remainder taken from reference TRBV13 and TRBJ2-3, is AAGVIQSPRHLIKEKRETATLKCYPIPRHDTVYWYQQGPGQDPQFLISFYEKMQSDKGSIPDRFSAQQFSDYHSELNMSSLELGDSALYFCASSSIEYLAGGRYTDTQYFGPGTRLTVL.

The chain combines TRBV4-2 with TRBJ1-1; TCRdb gives TRBD1 as the D gene, but with no DNA this cannot be confirmed. CDR3 length: 15 residues. The germline V gene has CDR1 LGHNA and CDR2 YNFKEQ. The CDR3 reads CASSQQQGMNTEAFF.

The chain links TRBV5-1 to TRBJ2-6. Germline values: CDR1 SGHRS, CDR2 YFSETQ. This CDR3 is built from 15 residues. CDR3 loop: CASSFSQAGANVLTF.

The J gene is TRBJ1-3, the V gene TRBV6-5; without DNA, the TCRdb call of TRBD1 cannot be checked. CDR3 length: 15 amino acids. Germline loops: CDR1 MNHEY, CDR2 SVGAGI. The CDR3 sequence is CASSYGGGTGNTIYF.

The V gene is TRBV2, the J gene TRBJ2-2; the TRBD1 assignment by TCRdb is unverifiable without DNA. Germline V gives CDR1 SNHLY, CDR2 FYNNEI. CDR3 length: 16 amino acids. CDR3 in amino acids: CASRARERPNTGELFF.

V and J are TRBV6-5 and TRBJ1-2; TCRdb picks TRBD1, but there is no DNA to check that call. The CDR3 loop spans 13 amino acids. The V gene's germline CDR1 is MNHEY and CDR2 SVGAGI. The CDR3 protein is CASSYERGDGYTF.

V is TRBV4-1 and J is TRBJ2-3; TCRdb returns TRBD2, unconfirmable since there is no DNA. Germline assignment: CDR1 MGHRA and CDR2 YSYEKL. The CDR3 is 14 residues long. The CDR3: CASSRRRVAHTQYF.

This chain joins TRBV6-5 and TRBJ2-1. Germline assignment: CDR1 MNHEY and CDR2 SVGAGI. The CDR3 length is 11 residues. CDR3: CASSGLNEQFF.

The genes are TRBV20-1 and TRBJ2-5; the TRBD2 assignment by TCRdb is unverifiable without DNA. CDR1 is DFQATT and CDR2 is SNEGSKA in the germline V gene (reference sequence). The CDR3 contains 14 residues. This chain's CDR3 is CSARGGEGAETQYF.

The V call is TRBV5-1, the J call TRBJ1-2; as DNA is missing, the TRBD1 call by TCRdb cannot be tested. Germline CDR1 and CDR2: SGHRS and YFSETQ. The CDR3 runs to 16 residues. CDR3 sequence: CASSLFYRDLNYGYTF.

The chain couples TRBV24-1 to TRBJ2-1; the TRBD2 assignment by TCRdb is unverifiable without DNA. CDR3 length: 16 amino acids. Germline CDR1 reads KGHDR; CDR2 reads SFDVKD. The chain's CDR3 is CATSDYSGGAFNEQFF.

CDR3: CASSLARGDTEAFF. The chain links TRBV12-3 or TRBV12-4 to TRBJ1-1; the D call of TRBD1 rests on TCRdb alone, since no DNA is present to check it. This CDR3 has 14 residues.

This chain connects TRBV7-8 to TRBJ1-1; TCRdb's D call of TRBD1 is untestable without DNA. CDR3 length: 15 amino acids. CDR1 and CDR2 from the germline V gene are SGHVS and FQNEAQ. CDR3 sequence: CASSFLGVGGTEAFF.

The rearrangement joins TRBV28 to TRBJ1-5. From germline, CDR1 is MDHEN and CDR2 SYDVKM. The CDR3 is made up of 16 amino acids. CDR3 sequence reads: CASSFLIIRANQPQHF.

The genes are TRBV20-1 and TRBJ1-1. The CDR3 covers 13 residues. The germline gives CDR1 DFQATT, CDR2 SNEGSKA (reference sequence). The chain's CDR3 is CSTRSNMNTEAFF.

The chain combines TRBV6-1 with TRBJ2-2; TCRdb gives TRBD2 as the D gene, but with no DNA this cannot be confirmed. Per the germline V gene, CDR1 is MNHNS and CDR2 is SASEGT. This CDR3 has 17 residues. This CDR3 is CASSASSAGPNTGELFF.

J is TRBJ2-3 and V is TRBV12-3 or TRBV12-4. The CDR3 is 15 residues long. The CDR3 protein is CASSLFRASTDTQYF.

V gene TRBV10-2 combines with J gene TRBJ2-1; with no DNA, the TCRdb D assignment of TRBD2 cannot be verified. Germline CDR1 reads WSHSY; CDR2 reads SAAADI. The CDR3 consists of 15 residues. CDR3: CASNLPTSFGDEQFF.

CDR3 amino acids: CASSRSSLNEQFF. This chain uses TRBV14 with TRBJ2-1; TCRdb selects TRBD2, and the lack of DNA leaves this call unchecked. The CDR3 is made up of 13 amino acids. Germline V CDR1 and CDR2: SGHDN, FVKESK.

The chain uses TRBV24-1 and TRBJ2-1; the D gene TCRdb calls, TRBD2, cannot be checked with no DNA. The germline V gene has CDR1 KGHDR and CDR2 SFDVKD. This CDR3 contains 15 residues. The CDR3 loop is CATSGNSGTYNEQFF.

This chain connects TRBV29-1 to TRBJ2-3; absent DNA, TCRdb's TRBD2 call cannot be checked. This CDR3 is built from 18 residues. The germline V gene has CDR1 SQVTM and CDR2 ANQGSEA. Here the CDR3 reads CSVEDRWKTSRALDTQYF.

The chain links TRBV7-3 to TRBJ2-5. There are 13 residues in the CDR3. In germline, CDR1 is SGHTA, CDR2 FQGTGA. The CDR3 loop reads CASSRYAQETQYF.

The chain joins TRBV12-3 or TRBV12-4 to TRBJ2-5; TCRdb lists TRBD1, though no DNA is available to test this call. CDR3 length: 14 residues. The CDR3 spells CASEQGGAQETQYF.

The V gene is TRBV5-6, the J gene TRBJ2-3; absent DNA, TCRdb's TRBD2 call cannot be checked. This CDR3 is built from 13 residues. CDR1 is SGHDT and CDR2 is YYEEEE in the germline V gene. This chain's CDR3 is CASSPSAADTQYF.

This chain joins TRBV7-9 and TRBJ2-1. This CDR3 has 16 amino acids. Per the germline V gene, CDR1 is SEHNR and CDR2 is FQNEAQ (reference sequence). This chain's CDR3 is CASSLSTGTSYNEQFF.

The chain joins TRBV29-1 to TRBJ2-2; the D call from TCRdb, TRBD2, cannot be confirmed without DNA. CDR3 length: 20 residues. Germline V gene data show CDR1 as SQVTM and CDR2 as ANQGSEA. CDR3 loop: CSVEFLPGLAGEANTGELFF.